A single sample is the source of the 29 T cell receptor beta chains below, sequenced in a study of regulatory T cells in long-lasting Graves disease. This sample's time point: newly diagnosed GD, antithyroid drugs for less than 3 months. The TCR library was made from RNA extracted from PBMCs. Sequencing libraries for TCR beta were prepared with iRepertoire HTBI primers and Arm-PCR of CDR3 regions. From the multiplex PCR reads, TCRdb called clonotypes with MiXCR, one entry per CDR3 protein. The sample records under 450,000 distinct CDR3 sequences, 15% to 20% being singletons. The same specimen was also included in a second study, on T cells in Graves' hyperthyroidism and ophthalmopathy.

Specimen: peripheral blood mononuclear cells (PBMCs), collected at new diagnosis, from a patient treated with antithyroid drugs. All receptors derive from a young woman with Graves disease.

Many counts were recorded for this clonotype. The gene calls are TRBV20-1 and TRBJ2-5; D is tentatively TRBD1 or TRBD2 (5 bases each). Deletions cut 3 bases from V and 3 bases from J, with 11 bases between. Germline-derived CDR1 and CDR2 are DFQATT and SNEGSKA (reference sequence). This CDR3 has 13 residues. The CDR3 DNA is TGCAGTGCTAGCGGGGCCCGAAAAGAGACCCAGTACTTC. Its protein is CSASGARKETQYF.

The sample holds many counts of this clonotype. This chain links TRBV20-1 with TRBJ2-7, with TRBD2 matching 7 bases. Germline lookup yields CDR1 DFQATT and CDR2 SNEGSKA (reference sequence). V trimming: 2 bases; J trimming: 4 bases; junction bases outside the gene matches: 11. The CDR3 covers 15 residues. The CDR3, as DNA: TGCAGTGCTAGATTAGGGCGGGAGAGTATATACGAGCAGTACTTC. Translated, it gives CSARLGRESIYEQYF.

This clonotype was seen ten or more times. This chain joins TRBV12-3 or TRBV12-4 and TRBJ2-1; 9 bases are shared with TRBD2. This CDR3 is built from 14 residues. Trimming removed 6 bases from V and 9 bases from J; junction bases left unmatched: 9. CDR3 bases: TGTGCCAGCAGACGAGGACTAGCGTCGGGTGAGCAGTTCTTC. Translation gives CASRRGLASGEQFF.

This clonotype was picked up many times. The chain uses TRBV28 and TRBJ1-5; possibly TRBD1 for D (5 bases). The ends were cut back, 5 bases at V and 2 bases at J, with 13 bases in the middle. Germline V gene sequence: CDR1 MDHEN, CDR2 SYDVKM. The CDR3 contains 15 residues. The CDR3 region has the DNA TGTGCCAGCAGTCCGGGGAGGGACGGCAATCAGCCCCAGCATTTT. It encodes CASSPGRDGNQPQHF. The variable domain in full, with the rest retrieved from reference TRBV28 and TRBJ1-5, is DVKVTQSSRYLVKRTGEKVFLECVQDMDHENMFWYRQDPGLGLRLIYFSYDVKMKEKGDIPEGYSVSREKKERFSLILESASTNQTSMYLCASSPGRDGNQPQHFGDGTRLSIL.

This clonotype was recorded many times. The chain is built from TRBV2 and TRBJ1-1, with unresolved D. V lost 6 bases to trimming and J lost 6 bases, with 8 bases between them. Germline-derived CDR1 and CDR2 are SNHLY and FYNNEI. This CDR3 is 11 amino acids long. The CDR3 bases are TGTGCCAGCAGGTCCGGAGCTGAAGCTTTCTTT. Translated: CASRSGAEAFF.

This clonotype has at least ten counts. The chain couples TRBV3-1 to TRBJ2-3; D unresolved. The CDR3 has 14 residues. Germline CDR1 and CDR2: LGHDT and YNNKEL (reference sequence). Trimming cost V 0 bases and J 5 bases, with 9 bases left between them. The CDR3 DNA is TGTGCCAGCAGCCAAGACTCCCGGGTAGATACGCAGTATTTT. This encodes CASSQDSRVDTQYF.

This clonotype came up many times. DNA for the CDR3: TGTGCCTGGAATAGACAGGGGAACACTGAAGCTTTCTTT. This encodes CAWNRQGNTEAFF. The chain links TRBV30 to TRBJ1-1; 7 positions match TRBD1. Germline V gene sequence: CDR1 GTSNPN, CDR2 SVGIG (reference sequence). The CDR3 extends over 13 amino acids. The J segment lost 1 base and the V segment lost 4 bases, leaving 3 bases of the junction unmatched.

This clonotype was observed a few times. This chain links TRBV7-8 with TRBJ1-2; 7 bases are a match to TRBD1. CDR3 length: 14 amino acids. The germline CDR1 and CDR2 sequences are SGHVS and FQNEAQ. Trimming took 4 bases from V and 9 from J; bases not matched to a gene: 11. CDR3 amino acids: CASSSTHGTASYTF. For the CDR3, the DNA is TGTGCCAGCAGCTCCACGCACGGGACAGCTAGCTACACCTTC. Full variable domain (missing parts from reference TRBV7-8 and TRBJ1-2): GAGVSQSPRYKVAKRGQDVALRCDPISGHVSLFWYQQALGQGPEFLTYFQNEAQLDKSGLPSDRFFAERPEGSVSTLKIQRTQQEDSAVYLCASSSTHGTASYTFGSGTRLTVV.

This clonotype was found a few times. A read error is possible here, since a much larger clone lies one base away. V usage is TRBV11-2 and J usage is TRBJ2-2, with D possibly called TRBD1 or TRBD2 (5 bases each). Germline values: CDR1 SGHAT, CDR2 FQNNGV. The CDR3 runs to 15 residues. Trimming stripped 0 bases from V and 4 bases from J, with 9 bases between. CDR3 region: CASSLEGVATGELFF. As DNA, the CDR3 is TGTGCCAGCAGCTTAGAGGGGGTGGCCACCGGGGAGCTGTTTTTT. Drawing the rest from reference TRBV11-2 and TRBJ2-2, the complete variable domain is EAGVAQSPRYKIIEKRQSVAFWCNPISGHATLYWYQQILGQGPKLLIQFQNNGVVDDSQLPKDRFSAERLKGVDSTLKIQPAKLEDSAVYLCASSLEGVATGELFFGEGSRLTVL.

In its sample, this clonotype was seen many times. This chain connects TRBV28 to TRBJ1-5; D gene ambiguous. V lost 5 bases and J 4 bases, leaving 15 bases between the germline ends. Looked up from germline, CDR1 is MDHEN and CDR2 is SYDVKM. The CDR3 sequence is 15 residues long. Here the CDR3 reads CASSPLMGPNQPQHF. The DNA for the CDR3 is TGTGCCAGCAGTCCACTTATGGGTCCGAATCAGCCCCAGCATTTT.

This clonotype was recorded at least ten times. CDR3 DNA: TGTGCCTGGACCCCAGGGAACTCTGGAAACACCATATATTTT. As protein: CAWTPGNSGNTIYF. This chain connects TRBV30 to TRBJ1-3, with D possibly matching TRBD1 (5 bases). The CDR3 totals 14 residues. Germline CDR1 reads GTSNPN; CDR2 reads SVGIG (reference sequence). Trimming shortened V by 4 bases and J by 0 bases, and 10 bases separated the two germline ends.

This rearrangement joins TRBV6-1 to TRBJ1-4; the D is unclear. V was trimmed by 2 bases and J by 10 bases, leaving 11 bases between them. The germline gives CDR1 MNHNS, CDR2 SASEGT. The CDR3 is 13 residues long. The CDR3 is CASSELSLGKLFF. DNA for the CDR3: TGTGCCAGCAGTGAACTGAGTTTGGGAAAACTGTTTTTT.

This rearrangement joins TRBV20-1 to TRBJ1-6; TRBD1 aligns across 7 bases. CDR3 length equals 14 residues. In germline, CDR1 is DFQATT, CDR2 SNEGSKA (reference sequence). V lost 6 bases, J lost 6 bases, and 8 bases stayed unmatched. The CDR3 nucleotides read TGCAGTGCCACAAGGGGGCTGGGTAATTCACCCCTCCACTTT. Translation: CSATRGLGNSPLHF.

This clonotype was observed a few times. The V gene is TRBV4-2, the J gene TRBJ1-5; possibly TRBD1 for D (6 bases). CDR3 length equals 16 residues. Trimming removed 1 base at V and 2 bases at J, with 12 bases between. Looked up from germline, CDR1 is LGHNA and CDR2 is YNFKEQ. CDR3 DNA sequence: TGTGCCAGCAGCCAAGTCCAGGGGAAGGGCAATCAGCCCCAGCATTTT. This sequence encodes CASSQVQGKGNQPQHF.

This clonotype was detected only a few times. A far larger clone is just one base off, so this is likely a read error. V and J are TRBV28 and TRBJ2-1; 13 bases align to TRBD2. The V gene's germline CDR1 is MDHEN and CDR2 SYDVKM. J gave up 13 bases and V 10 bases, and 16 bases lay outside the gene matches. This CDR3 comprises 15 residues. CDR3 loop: CATTRTSGGQETQFF. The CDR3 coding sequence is TGTGCCACCACGCGGACTAGCGGGGGTCAAGAGACCCAGTTCTTC.

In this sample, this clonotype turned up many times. The chain's CDR3 is CASSDGRAKNIQYF. The CDR3 DNA sequence: TGTGCCAGCAGTGATGGGAGGGCCAAAAACATTCAGTACTTC. The chain recombines TRBV2 with TRBJ2-4, with D possibly TRBD2 on 6 matching bases. The CDR3 contains 14 residues. With 3 bases removed from V and 1 base from J, the gap between germline ends came to 7 bases. Germline V gene lookup returns CDR1 SNHLY and CDR2 FYNNEI.

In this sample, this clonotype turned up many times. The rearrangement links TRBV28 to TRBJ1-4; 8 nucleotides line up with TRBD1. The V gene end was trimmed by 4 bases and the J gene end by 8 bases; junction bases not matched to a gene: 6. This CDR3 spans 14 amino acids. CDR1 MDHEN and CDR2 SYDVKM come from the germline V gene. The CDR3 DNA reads TGTGCCAGCAGTTCCCAGGGGGCTCGGGAAAAACTGTTTTTT. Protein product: CASSSQGAREKLFF.

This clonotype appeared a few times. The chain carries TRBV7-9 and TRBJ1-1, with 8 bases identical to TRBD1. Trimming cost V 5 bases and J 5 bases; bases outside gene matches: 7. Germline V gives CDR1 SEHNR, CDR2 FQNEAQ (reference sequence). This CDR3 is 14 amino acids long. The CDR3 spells CASSRTGTGTEAFF. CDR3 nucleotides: TGTGCCAGCAGCCGGACAGGGACTGGGACTGAAGCTTTCTTT.

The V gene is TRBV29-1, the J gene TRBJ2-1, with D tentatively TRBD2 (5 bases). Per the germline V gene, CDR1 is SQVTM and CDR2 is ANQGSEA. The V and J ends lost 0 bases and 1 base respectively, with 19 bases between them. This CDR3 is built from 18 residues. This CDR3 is CSVEDIRDPPRSYNEQFF. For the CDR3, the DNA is TGCAGCGTTGAAGATATTCGGGATCCACCCCGATCCTACAATGAGCAGTTCTTC.

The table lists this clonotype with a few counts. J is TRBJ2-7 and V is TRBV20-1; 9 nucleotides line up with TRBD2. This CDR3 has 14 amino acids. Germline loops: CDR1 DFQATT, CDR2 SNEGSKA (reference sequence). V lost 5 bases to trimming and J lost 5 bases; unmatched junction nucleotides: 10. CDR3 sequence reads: CSAWRGGASDEQYF. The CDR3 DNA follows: TGCAGTGCTTGGCGGGGGGGCGCCTCGGACGAGCAGTACTTC.

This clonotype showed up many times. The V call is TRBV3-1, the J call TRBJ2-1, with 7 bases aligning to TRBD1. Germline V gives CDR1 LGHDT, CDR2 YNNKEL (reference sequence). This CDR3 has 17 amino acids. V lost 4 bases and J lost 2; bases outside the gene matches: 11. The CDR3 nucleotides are TGTGCCAGCAGCCGCACCGTCATAGGGGGCGCCTACAATGAGCAGTTCTTC. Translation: CASSRTVIGGAYNEQFF.

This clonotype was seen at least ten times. The CDR3 here is CASSLWRDQSYEQYF. In DNA form, the CDR3 reads TGTGCCAGCAGCCTCTGGAGGGACCAGTCCTACGAGCAGTACTTC. The chain recombines TRBV11-2 with TRBJ2-7; TRBD2 might be the D (6 bases). CDR1 and CDR2 from the germline V gene are SGHAT and FQNNGV. Trimming took off 5 bases at V and 1 base at J, with 15 bases between the two ends. The CDR3 loop spans 15 amino acids.

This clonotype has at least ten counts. CDR3 sequence (DNA): TGTGCCAGCAGCCCAGGACTAGCGGGAGGGCGAAACATTCAGTACTTC. It specifies CASSPGLAGGRNIQYF. The rearrangement links TRBV3-1 to TRBJ2-4, with 15 bases matching TRBD2. V trimming: 4 bases; J trimming: 6 bases; junction bases outside the gene matches: 4. Germline CDR1 LGHDT, CDR2 YNNKEL (reference sequence). The CDR3 is 16 residues long.

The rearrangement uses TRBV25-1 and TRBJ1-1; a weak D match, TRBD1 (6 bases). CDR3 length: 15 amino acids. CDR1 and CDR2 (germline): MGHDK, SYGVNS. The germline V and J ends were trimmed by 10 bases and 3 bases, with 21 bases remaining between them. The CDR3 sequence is CATSYGYGGYTEAFF. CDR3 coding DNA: TGTGCCACCTCGTATGGGTACGGGGGCTACACTGAAGCTTTCTTT.

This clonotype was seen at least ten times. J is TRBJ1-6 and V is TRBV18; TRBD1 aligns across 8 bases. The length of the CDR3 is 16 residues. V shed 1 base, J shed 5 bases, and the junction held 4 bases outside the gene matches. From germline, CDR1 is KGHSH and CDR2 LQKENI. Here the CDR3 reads CASSPQAGGDNSPLHF. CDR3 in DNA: TGTGCCAGCTCACCACAAGCAGGGGGCGATAATTCACCCCTCCACTTT.

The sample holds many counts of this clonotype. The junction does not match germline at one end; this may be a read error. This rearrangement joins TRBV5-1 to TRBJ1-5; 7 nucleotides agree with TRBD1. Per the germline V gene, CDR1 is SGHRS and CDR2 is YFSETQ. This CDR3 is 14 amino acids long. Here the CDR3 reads CASSLGQRGQPQHF. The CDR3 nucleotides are TGCGCCAGCAGTTTGGGACAGCGAGGTCAGCCCCAGCATTTT. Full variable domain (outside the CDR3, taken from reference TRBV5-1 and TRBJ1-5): KAGVTQTPRYLIKTRGQQVTLSCSPISGHRSVSWYQQTPGQGLQFLFEYFSETQRNKGNFPGRFSGRQFSNSRSEMNVSTLELGDSALYLCASSLGQRGQPQHFGDGTRLSIL.

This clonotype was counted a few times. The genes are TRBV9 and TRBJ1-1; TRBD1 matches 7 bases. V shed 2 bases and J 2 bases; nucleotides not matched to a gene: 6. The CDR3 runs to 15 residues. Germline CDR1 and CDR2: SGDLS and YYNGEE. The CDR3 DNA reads TGTGCCAGCAGCGTCCGGGACAGAACTAACACTGAAGCTTTCTTT. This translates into CASSVRDRTNTEAFF.

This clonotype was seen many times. CDR3 amino acids: CASSFISGTFQETQYF. In DNA, the CDR3 is TGTGCCAGCTCGTTTATCTCCGGGACCTTCCAAGAGACCCAGTACTTC. J is TRBJ2-5 and V is TRBV18; D assignment may be TRBD1 or TRBD2 (5 bases each). Trimming removed 6 bases at V and 1 base at J, with 18 bases between. Germline-derived CDR1 and CDR2 are KGHSH and LQKENI. CDR3 size: 16 residues.

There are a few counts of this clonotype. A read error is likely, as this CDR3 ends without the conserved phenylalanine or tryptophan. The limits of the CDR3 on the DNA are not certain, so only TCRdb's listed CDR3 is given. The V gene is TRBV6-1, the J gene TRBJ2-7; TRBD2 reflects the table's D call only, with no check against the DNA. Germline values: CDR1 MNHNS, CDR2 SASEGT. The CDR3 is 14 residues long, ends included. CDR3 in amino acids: CASSRVLAGGPLYS.